This T cell receptor beta chain was identified in a study of shared clonotypes between healthy human individuals. V was clipped by 4 bases and J by 6 bases; unmatched bases: 13. Germline-derived CDR1 and CDR2 are SNHLY and FYNNEI. This CDR3 is built from 17 residues. In the authors' workflow: ImmunoSEQ only sent back junction sequences with no quality scores, so filtering was done differently. The method was immunoSEQ multiplex PCR; TCRdb's version includes in-frame clones alone and lacks a portion of them. V, J and clone size are taken as reported in that table, and D and trimming were inferred from the DNA itself. The sample holds 2 million to 2.5 million clones, about nine tenths seen once.

The rearrangement uses TRBV2 and TRBJ2-4; 9 bases fit TRBD1. The TCR originated in a man between 18 and 35 years old in good health. Some clones in this sample may be carry-over from other donors' samples. Source material: naive CD4+ T cells from PBMCs. Subset reported: CD45RA+ positively selected. In nucleotides, the CDR3 is TGTGCCAGCAGTGTTGGGAGGACAGGGGAAAGATTAAACATTCAGTACTTC. As protein: CASSVGRTGERLNIQYF.